This TCR beta chain was profiled in a study of regulatory T cells in long-lasting Graves disease. The authors built TCR beta libraries using iRepertoire HTBI primers and Arm-PCR of CDR3 regions. MiXCR, applied by TCRdb to the multiplex PCR reads, yields one record per CDR3 protein. The table has about 220,000 distinct CDR3 sequences, approximately 18% seen once. Time point noted: newly diagnosed GD, antithyroid drugs for less than 3 months. The TCR library used RNA extracted from PBMCs. This clonotype has a count of ten or more. This CDR3 is 14 amino acids long. Trimming took 4 bases from V and 6 from J, leaving 12 bases between them. CDR1 and CDR2 from the germline V gene are MNHEY and SMNVEV (reference sequence). The same sample was also used in a study of T cells in Graves' hyperthyroidism and ophthalmopathy. That report adds: Graves' hyperthyroidism qualified as stable when ophthalmopathy did not progress within 18 months. Diagnosis of hyperthyroidism was new in patients aged 18 to 65, and its duration was under 2 months.

The input for sequencing was peripheral blood mononuclear cells (PBMCs), taken at new diagnosis, from a patient treated with antithyroid drugs. This chain joins TRBV27 and TRBJ1-4; possible D gene TRBD1, 5 bases. The receptor comes from a woman aged 25-40 years with Graves disease. CDR3 sequence: CASSSFGGYEKLFF. DNA of the CDR3: TGTGCCAGCAGTTCCTTTGGGGGGTATGAAAAACTGTTTTTT.